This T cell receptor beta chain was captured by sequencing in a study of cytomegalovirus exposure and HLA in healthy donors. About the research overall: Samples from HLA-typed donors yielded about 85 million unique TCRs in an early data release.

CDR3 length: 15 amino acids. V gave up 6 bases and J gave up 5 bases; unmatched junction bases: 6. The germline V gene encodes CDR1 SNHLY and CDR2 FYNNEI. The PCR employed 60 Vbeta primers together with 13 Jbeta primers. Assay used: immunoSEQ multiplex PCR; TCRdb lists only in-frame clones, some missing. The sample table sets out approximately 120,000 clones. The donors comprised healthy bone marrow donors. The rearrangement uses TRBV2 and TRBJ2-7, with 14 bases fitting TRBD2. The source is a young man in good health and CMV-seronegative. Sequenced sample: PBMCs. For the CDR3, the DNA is TGTGCCAGCAGGGGGACTAGCGGGAGTAACAACGAGCAGTACTTC. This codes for CASRGTSGSNNEQYF.